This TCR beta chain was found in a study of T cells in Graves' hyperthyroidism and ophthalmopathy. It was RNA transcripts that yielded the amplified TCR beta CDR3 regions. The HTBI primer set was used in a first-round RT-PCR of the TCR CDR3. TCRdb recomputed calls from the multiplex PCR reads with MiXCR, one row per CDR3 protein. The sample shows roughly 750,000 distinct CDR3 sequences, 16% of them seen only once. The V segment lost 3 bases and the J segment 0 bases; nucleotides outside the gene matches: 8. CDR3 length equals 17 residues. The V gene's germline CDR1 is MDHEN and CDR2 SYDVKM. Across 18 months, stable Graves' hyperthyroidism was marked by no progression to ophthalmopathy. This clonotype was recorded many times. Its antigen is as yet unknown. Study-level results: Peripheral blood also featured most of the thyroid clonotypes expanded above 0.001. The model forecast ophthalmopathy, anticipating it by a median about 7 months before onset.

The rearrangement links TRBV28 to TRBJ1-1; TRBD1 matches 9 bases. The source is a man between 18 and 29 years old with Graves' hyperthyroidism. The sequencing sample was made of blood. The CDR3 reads CASSLGTGGLMNTEAFF. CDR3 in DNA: TGTGCCAGCAGTTTGGGAACAGGGGGCCTCATGAACACTGAAGCTTTCTTT.